One and the same sample provided the 23 T cell receptor beta chains below, sequenced in a study of shared clonotypes between healthy human individuals. Assay: immunoSEQ multiplex PCR; the TCRdb copy retains only in-frame clones and omits some. The profile shows about 600,000 clones, almost 97% of them singletons. Material for sequencing was naive CD4+ T cells sorted from blood. Subset in this sample: CD45RA+ positively selected. These receptor sequences come from a woman aged 25-40 years in good health.

This chain links TRBV5-5 with TRBJ1-2; no firm D call. The CDR3 contains 12 residues. The germline V gene has CDR1 SGHKS and CDR2 YYEKEE (reference sequence). The V gene lost 2 bases and the J gene lost 6 bases, with 8 bases spanning the gap. The CDR3 loop is CASSFRQHGYTF. CDR3 nucleotides: TGTGCCAGCAGCTTTCGGCAGCATGGCTACACCTTC.

The genes are TRBV5-5 and TRBJ1-3; D remains unclear. The CDR3 is 16 residues long. With 0 bases removed from V and 2 bases from J, the gap between germline ends came to 12 bases. CDR1 is SGHKS and CDR2 is YYEKEE in the germline V gene (reference sequence). CDR3 coding DNA: TGTGCCAGCAGCTTGGGCGCAAGCTATACTGGAAACACCATATATTTT. Its translation is CASSLGASYTGNTIYF.

This sequence joins TRBV27 and TRBJ2-7, with no clear D. Germline V gives CDR1 MNHEY, CDR2 SMNVEV (reference sequence). Trimming took off 5 bases at V and 1 base at J, with 15 bases between the two ends. The length of the CDR3 is 15 residues. CDR3 sequence reads: CASSPRALDSYEQYF. The CDR3 DNA reads as TGTGCCAGCAGTCCCCGGGCCCTGGATTCCTACGAGCAGTACTTC.

This sequence joins TRBV5-1 and TRBJ2-3, with D unclear. Trimming removed 0 bases from V and 1 base from J, with 12 bases in between. Germline CDR1 and CDR2: SGHRS and YFSETQ. The CDR3 covers 16 residues. CDR3 DNA: TGCGCCAGCAGCTTGGCGGTTGGATTGGGCACAGATACGCAGTATTTT. Its protein is CASSLAVGLGTDTQYF.

This chain connects TRBV4-2 to TRBJ2-2; the match to TRBD2 covers 7 bases. The V gene's germline CDR1 is LGHNA and CDR2 YNFKEQ. The CDR3 consists of 16 residues. Losses at the gene ends were 3 bases for V and 6 bases for J; bases not matched to a gene: 10. CDR3 protein: CASSHWREGRPGELFF. The CDR3 DNA is TGTGCCAGCAGCCATTGGAGGGAGGGCCGACCCGGGGAGCTGTTTTTT.

The chain couples TRBV10-3 to TRBJ1-1, with no clear D. Germline lookup yields CDR1 ENHRY and CDR2 SYGVKD. Deletions cut 10 bases from V and 0 bases from J, with 12 bases between. There are 13 residues in the CDR3. For the CDR3, the DNA is TGTGCCACCTGCTCCGAGCTGAACACTGAAGCTTTCTTT. Translated, it gives CATCSELNTEAFF.

This rearrangement joins TRBV28 to TRBJ1-5, with 10 bases lining up with TRBD1. The germline V gene encodes CDR1 MDHEN and CDR2 SYDVKM. The V segment lost 6 bases and the J segment 7 bases; nucleotides outside the gene matches: 6. CDR3 length equals 14 residues. This CDR3 reads CASSQGTGEQPQHF. The CDR3 DNA reads as TGTGCCAGCAGCCAGGGGACAGGGGAACAGCCCCAGCATTTT.

This sequence joins TRBV7-8 and TRBJ2-2, with TRBD2 matching over 8 bases. Unmatched junction bases numbered 5, after V lost 2 bases and J lost 0 bases. CDR1 and CDR2 (germline): SGHVS, FQNEAQ. CDR3 length: 17 residues. DNA for the CDR3: TGTGCCAGCAGCTTATTCGGGAGGGCCTCGAACACCGGGGAGCTGTTTTTT. As protein: CASSLFGRASNTGELFF. Using reference TRBV7-8 and TRBJ2-2 for the parts outside the CDR3, the full variable domain is GAGVSQSPRYKVAKRGQDVALRCDPISGHVSLFWYQQALGQGPEFLTYFQNEAQLDKSGLPSDRFFAERPEGSVSTLKIQRTQQEDSAVYLCASSLFGRASNTGELFFGEGSRLTVL.

This chain joins TRBV7-2 and TRBJ1-5; 9 bases are a match to TRBD1. This CDR3 spans 13 amino acids. V was clipped by 4 bases and J by 7 bases; unmatched bases: 2. CDR1 and CDR2 (germline): SGHTA, FQGNSA. Here the CDR3 reads CASSSGQGQPQHF. In DNA form, the CDR3 reads TGTGCCAGCAGCTCAGGACAGGGGCAGCCCCAGCATTTT.

The chain employs TRBV2 and TRBJ1-4, with D tentatively TRBD1 (5 bases). The CDR3 loop spans 17 amino acids. CDR1 is SNHLY and CDR2 is FYNNEI in the germline V gene. Trimming cost V 3 bases and J 7 bases, with 21 bases left between them. CDR3 in amino acids: CASSEIATGGAGEKLFF. The CDR3 region has the DNA TGTGCCAGCAGTGAGATCGCTACAGGCGGCGCGGGTGAAAAACTGTTTTTT.

V and J are TRBV6-5 and TRBJ2-5, with TRBD2 matching 7 bases. In germline, CDR1 is MNHEY, CDR2 SVGAGI. The V and J ends lost 8 bases and 4 bases, in that order; junction bases with no gene match: 1. CDR3 length equals 11 residues. For the CDR3, the DNA is TGTGCCAGCGGCGGGGGAGAGACCCAGTACTTC. It specifies CASGGGETQYF.

The chain has TRBV2 and TRBJ2-1; the match to TRBD2 covers 15 bases. This CDR3 is built from 16 residues. The V gene end was trimmed by 4 bases and the J gene end by 7 bases; junction bases not matched to a gene: 5. Germline values: CDR1 SNHLY, CDR2 FYNNEI. The CDR3 DNA reads TGTGCCAGCAGTGGATGGACTAGCGGGAGGGGAAATGAGCAGTTCTTC. This sequence encodes CASSGWTSGRGNEQFF.

The gene calls are TRBV10-1 and TRBJ2-1; 8 bases align to TRBD2. V gave up 2 bases and J gave up 6 bases; unmatched junction bases: 6. Germline lookup yields CDR1 WNHNN and CDR2 SYGVQD (reference sequence). The CDR3 totals 15 residues. Here the CDR3 reads CASSEMSSGPNEQFF. The CDR3 DNA follows: TGCGCCAGCAGTGAGATGTCTAGCGGGCCCAATGAGCAGTTCTTC.

V gene TRBV5-1 combines with J gene TRBJ2-1; TRBD2 matches at 8 bases. Germline lookup yields CDR1 SGHRS and CDR2 YFSETQ. CDR3 length: 17 residues. Unmatched junction bases numbered 15, after V lost 4 bases and J lost 6 bases. The CDR3 DNA sequence: TGCGCCAGCAGCCTCTTTCCGGGAGGGCCGGAGATCAATGAGCAGTTCTTC. This codes for CASSLFPGGPEINEQFF.

This chain connects TRBV4-1 to TRBJ2-7, with 12 bases matching TRBD2. Germline CDR1 MGHRA, CDR2 YSYEKL. Trimming took 1 base from V and 1 from J; bases not matched to a gene: 17. The CDR3 loop spans 21 amino acids. CDR3: CASSQAEAWTSGTSHSYEQYF. The CDR3 DNA sequence: TGCGCCAGCAGCCAAGCGGAAGCCTGGACTAGCGGGACCTCACATTCCTACGAGCAGTACTTC.

The V gene is TRBV19, the J gene TRBJ1-1; no clear D gene. Trimming left V 7 bases short and J 4 bases short, with 10 bases between. The CDR3 contains 12 residues. The germline CDR1 and CDR2 sequences are LNHDA and SQIVND (reference sequence). CDR3 nucleotide sequence: TGTGCCAGTACTGGCGGGCTCACTGAAGCTTTCTTT. Translated, it gives CASTGGLTEAFF.

The chain's CDR3 is CASSIGTGHQPQHF. DNA for the CDR3: TGTGCCAGCAGTATTGGGACAGGCCATCAGCCCCAGCATTTT. V usage is TRBV28 and J usage is TRBJ1-5; 8 positions agree with TRBD1. This CDR3 contains 14 residues. V shed 5 bases, J shed 5 bases, and the junction held 5 bases outside the gene matches. Germline V lookup: CDR1 MDHEN, CDR2 SYDVKM.

V and J are TRBV19 and TRBJ2-3, with 12 bases matching TRBD2. CDR1 is LNHDA, CDR2 SQIVND, per germline (reference sequence). CDR3 length equals 16 residues. The junction had 5 bases not matched to a gene; V was cut back by 5 bases and J by 2 bases. DNA for the CDR3: TGTGCCAGTAGTCGGACTAGCGGGACGGTCACAGATACGCAGTATTTT. It codes for CASSRTSGTVTDTQYF.

The chain joins TRBV20-1 to TRBJ1-2; unclear D gene. The CDR3 sequence is 11 residues long. Germline V gene sequence: CDR1 DFQATT, CDR2 SNEGSKA (reference sequence). Trimming shortened V by 0 bases and J by 6 bases, and 5 bases separated the two germline ends. The CDR3 DNA sequence: TGCAGTGCTAGAGACCGGGATGGCTACACCTTC. Translation gives CSARDRDGYTF.

This chain links TRBV28 with TRBJ1-5; TRBD1 matches at 7 bases. V lost 2 bases to trimming and J lost 6 bases; unmatched junction nucleotides: 7. This CDR3 is 15 amino acids long. CDR1 is MDHEN and CDR2 is SYDVKM in the germline V gene. Here the CDR3 reads CASSLDRVAVQPQHF. The DNA of the CDR3 is TGTGCCAGCAGTTTAGACAGGGTAGCGGTTCAGCCCCAGCATTTT. Variable domain in full (rest from reference TRBV28 and TRBJ1-5): DVKVTQSSRYLVKRTGEKVFLECVQDMDHENMFWYRQDPGLGLRLIYFSYDVKMKEKGDIPEGYSVSREKKERFSLILESASTNQTSMYLCASSLDRVAVQPQHFGDGTRLSIL.

The V and J genes are TRBV19 and TRBJ2-4; 12 bases agree with TRBD2. CDR1 is LNHDA and CDR2 is SQIVND in the germline V gene (reference sequence). CDR3 length: 17 amino acids. The J segment lost 6 bases and the V segment lost 2 bases, leaving 8 bases of the junction unmatched. CDR3 sequence (DNA): TGTGCCAGTAGTATAACCCTAGCGGGAGGGCCTCTAAACATTCAGTACTTC. Protein: CASSITLAGGPLNIQYF.

The gene calls are TRBV7-9 and TRBJ1-2, with a tentative D call TRBD1 (6 bases). V was clipped by 2 bases and J by 2 bases, with 18 bases between them. The CDR3 is 17 amino acids. Germline CDR1 and CDR2: SEHNR and FQNEAQ (reference sequence). Here the CDR3 reads CASSLPSRQVKNYGYTF. CDR3 DNA sequence: TGTGCCAGCAGCTTACCCTCAAGACAGGTTAAGAACTATGGCTACACCTTC.

The chain carries TRBV4-2 and TRBJ2-7; D possibly corresponds to TRBD1 (6 bases). This CDR3 is built from 15 residues. CDR1 and CDR2 (germline): LGHNA, YNFKEQ. V lost 4 bases to trimming and J lost 3 bases, with 16 bases between them. The CDR3 DNA reads TGTGCCAGCAGCCGCCAGACAGGTAGTTTCTACGAGCAGTACTTC. It translates to CASSRQTGSFYEQYF.